This T cell receptor beta chain was identified during a study of beta chain features in type 1 diabetes. Regarding the study as a whole: When Type 1 diabetes patients were examined, their TCRB CDR3s proved moderately but significantly shorter in all four CD4+ subsets.

Note on this clone: Its target is unknown.

V shed 2 bases and J shed 2 bases, with 10 bases lying between them. The CDR3 has 14 amino acids. The germline V gene has CDR1 GTSNPN and CDR2 SVGIG (reference sequence). cDNA synthesis used the whole RNA isolate, giving expressed TCRB sequences. Clones were read by immunoSEQ multiplex PCR, and TCRdb kept only the in-frame ones, dropping some. The table has 350,000 to 400,000 clones, roughly 16% seen once. Sample: naive CD4+ T cells from blood. The chain joins TRBV30 to TRBJ1-5, with D tentatively TRBD1 (6 bases). The TCR sequence derives from a woman in her late teens or twenties in good health. Here the CDR3 reads CAWSQSGGNQPQHF. CDR3 bases: TGTGCCTGGAGTCAATCAGGGGGCAATCAGCCCCAGCATTTT.